This T cell receptor beta chain was captured by sequencing in a study of T-cell memory formation after mild COVID-19. Across the whole study: Largely, TCR clusters stayed within a single donor.

About this clonotype itself: The antigen remains unidentified.

The CDR3 totals 14 residues. V lost 4 bases, J lost 4 bases, and 5 bases stayed unmatched. Per germline, CDR1 DFQATT and CDR2 SNEGSKA (reference sequence). TCR alpha and TCR beta cDNA libraries with sample barcodes and UMIs came from 5'RACE using constant-segment primers. TCRdb redid the calling of the 5' RACE reads with MiXCR, one entry per CDR3 protein. The top ten clones hold 9.5% to 15% of a sample with a few hundred thousand distinct CDR3 sequences, 20% to 25% of them seen once. Whole-study findings and limits: Prior to infection, memory already included some responding clones, suggesting cross-reactive memory joined. The CD4+ clones that contracted clustered mainly within CM and EM, and the CD8+ clones concentrated in EMRA.

This receptor was taken from an adult woman who had mild COVID-19 (a few samples of this study predate the infection). Cell type and time point are not known. The chain employs TRBV20-1 and TRBJ2-3; 10 bases map to TRBD1. The specimen sequenced was PBMCs or a T cell subset sorted from them (not recorded which). CDR3 in DNA: TGCAGTGCTACGGGACAGGGGAAGGCAGATACGCAGTATTTT. Protein sequence: CSATGQGKADTQYF.